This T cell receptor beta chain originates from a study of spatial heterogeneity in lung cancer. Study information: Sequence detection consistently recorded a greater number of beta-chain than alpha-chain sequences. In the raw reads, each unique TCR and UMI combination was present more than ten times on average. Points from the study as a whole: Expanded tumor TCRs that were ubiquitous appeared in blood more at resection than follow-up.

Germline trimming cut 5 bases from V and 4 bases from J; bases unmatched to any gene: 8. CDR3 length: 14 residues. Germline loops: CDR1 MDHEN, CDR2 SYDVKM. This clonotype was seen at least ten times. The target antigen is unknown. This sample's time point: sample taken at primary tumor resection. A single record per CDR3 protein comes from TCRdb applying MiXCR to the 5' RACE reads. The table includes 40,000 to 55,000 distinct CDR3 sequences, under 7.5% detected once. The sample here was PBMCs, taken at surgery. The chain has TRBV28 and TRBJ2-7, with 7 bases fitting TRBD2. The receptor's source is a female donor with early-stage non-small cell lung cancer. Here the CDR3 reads CASSPYGGLYEQYF. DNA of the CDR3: TGTGCCAGCAGTCCCTACGGGGGGTTATACGAGCAGTACTTC.